This TCR beta chain is drawn from a study of radiation and T cells in renal cell carcinoma. Study conclusions and caveats: From baseline, blood top tumor clonotypes peaked at 2 weeks post-radiation. Baseline intratumoral clonotype presence is unknown without pretreatment biopsies.

Germline-derived CDR1 and CDR2 are SGHTA and FQGTGA. The CDR3 contains 14 residues. Trimming removed 2 bases at V and 6 bases at J, with 11 bases between. Produced via immunoSEQ multiplex PCR; TCRdb's table is partial and in-frame only. The sample lists roughly 100,000 clones; 75% to 90% were seen once. For this clone: Its matching antigen is unknown.

Described time point: baseline pretreatment blood. Specified treatment: 15 Gy SBRT to primary tumor, nephrectomy 4 weeks later. Radiation-treated patients gave blood at baseline, week 2 and week 4. The receptor comes from a man aged 50-59 years with renal cell carcinoma. The rearrangement uses TRBV7-3 and TRBJ2-1, with no clear D. Sample: blood, taken from a patient whose treatment included radiotherapy and nephrectomy. CDR3 coding DNA: TGTGCCAGCAGCTTACTGGCGCAATCCAATGAGCAGTTCTTC. The encoded protein is CASSLLAQSNEQFF.